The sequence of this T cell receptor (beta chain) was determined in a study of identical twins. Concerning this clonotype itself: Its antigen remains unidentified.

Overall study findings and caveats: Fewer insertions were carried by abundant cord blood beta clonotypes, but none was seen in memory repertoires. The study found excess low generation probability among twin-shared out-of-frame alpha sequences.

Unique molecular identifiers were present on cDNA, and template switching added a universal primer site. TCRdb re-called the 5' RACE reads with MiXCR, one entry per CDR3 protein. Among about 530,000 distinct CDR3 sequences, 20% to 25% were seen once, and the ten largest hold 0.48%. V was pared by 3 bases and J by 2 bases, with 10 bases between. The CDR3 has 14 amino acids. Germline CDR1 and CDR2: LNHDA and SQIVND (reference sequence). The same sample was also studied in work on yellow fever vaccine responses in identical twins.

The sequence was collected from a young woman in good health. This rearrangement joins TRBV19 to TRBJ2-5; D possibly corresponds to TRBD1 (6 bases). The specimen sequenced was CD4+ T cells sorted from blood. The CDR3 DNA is TGTGCCAGTAGTATTGGGGGCAGACAAGAGACCCAGTACTTC. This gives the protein CASSIGGRQETQYF.